The 8 T cell receptor beta chains below were found in one sample sequenced in a study of blood T cell repertoires in COVID-19. Assay: immunoSEQ multiplex PCR; the TCRdb copy retains only in-frame clones and omits some. This sample has roughly 250,000 clones, with 70% to 90% found just once. The specimen sequenced was peripheral blood. The receptors were sampled from a woman aged 40 to 55 with acute or convalescent COVID-19.

V usage is TRBV7-6 and J usage is TRBJ2-3, with 10 bases matching TRBD2. Germline loops: CDR1 SGHVS, CDR2 FNYEAQ. The CDR3 has 15 amino acids. V lost 5 bases and J lost 1; bases outside the gene matches: 3. CDR3 loop: CASSPAGGRTDTQYF. CDR3 nucleotide sequence: TGTGCCAGCAGCCCAGCGGGGGGGCGCACAGATACGCAGTATTTT.

The chain links TRBV25-1 to TRBJ2-3, with 10 positions matching TRBD2. The ends lost 8 bases at V and 2 bases at J; junction bases unmatched: 10. Germline V lookup: CDR1 MGHDK, CDR2 SYGVNS. The CDR3 runs 16 residues. The CDR3 sequence: CASRDGTSVYTDTQYF. The CDR3 region has the DNA TGTGCCAGCCGGGATGGGACTAGCGTGTACACAGATACGCAGTATTTT.

The chain is built from TRBV11-2 and TRBJ1-2; 7 nucleotides agree with TRBD1. CDR3 length: 15 amino acids. Germline CDR1 and CDR2: SGHAT and FQNNGV. Trimming took 6 bases from V and 6 from J; bases not matched to a gene: 13. The CDR3 bases are TGTGCCAGCAGAGAAGGGGGCAGGGCTATCCATGGCTACACCTTC. Translation gives CASREGGRAIHGYTF.

J is TRBJ1-2 and V is TRBV30; a weak D match, TRBD1 (5 bases). Germline V gene sequence: CDR1 GTSNPN, CDR2 SVGIG (reference sequence). V was trimmed by 0 bases and J by 2 bases, leaving 7 bases between them. The CDR3 consists of 13 residues. CDR3 amino acids: CAWSVRGNYGYTF. CDR3 nucleotide sequence: TGTGCCTGGAGTGTAAGGGGAAACTATGGCTACACCTTC.

The rearrangement links TRBV6-5 to TRBJ1-2, with 11 bases matching TRBD1. Germline lookup yields CDR1 MNHEY and CDR2 SVGAGI. This CDR3 comprises 14 residues. The V and J ends lost 6 bases and 7 bases, in that order; junction bases with no gene match: 7. The CDR3 sequence: CASSQGQGGSGYTF. In DNA form, the CDR3 reads TGTGCCAGCAGCCAGGGACAGGGGGGGAGTGGCTACACCTTC.

This chain uses TRBV6-6 with TRBJ1-5; D not certain. Germline values: CDR1 MNHNY, CDR2 SVGAGI (reference sequence). The CDR3 spans 15 residues. V was pared by 2 bases and J by 0 bases, with 8 bases between. CDR3 DNA sequence: TGTGCCAGCAGTTACACGGGTAATAGCAATCAGCCCCAGCATTTT. This translates into CASSYTGNSNQPQHF.

J is TRBJ2-2 and V is TRBV6-5, with a weak D call TRBD1 (8 bases). Between the trimmed V and J ends, which lost 5 bases and 4 bases, there was a span of 11 bases. The germline V gene encodes CDR1 MNHEY and CDR2 SVGAGI. There are 14 residues in the CDR3. CDR3 in amino acids: CASSHRGGTGELFF. CDR3 bases: TGTGCCAGCAGTCACAGGGGGGGCACCGGGGAGCTGTTTTTT.

This chain joins TRBV19 and TRBJ2-3; 7 bases fit TRBD1. The V and J ends lost 3 bases and 2 bases, in that order; junction bases with no gene match: 2. The CDR3 covers 14 residues. CDR1 is LNHDA, CDR2 SQIVND, per germline (reference sequence). CDR3 DNA sequence: TGTGCCAGTAGTATGACAGGGTCCACAGATACGCAGTATTTT. It specifies CASSMTGSTDTQYF. The whole variable domain, filled in from reference TRBV19 and TRBJ2-3, reads DGGITQSPKYLFRKEGQNVTLSCEQNLNHDAMYWYRQDPGQGLRLIYYSQIVNDFQKGDIAEGYSVSREKKESFPLTVTSAQKNPTAFYLCASSMTGSTDTQYFGPGTRLTVL.